This T cell receptor (beta chain) is from a study of Graves' ophthalmopathy and Graves' hyperthyroidism. Study-wide results and limits: Clonotypes were expanded in thyroid at above 0.001 frequency, and most also appeared in blood. Using a 13-signature model, the authors split ophthalmopathy from stable hyperthyroidism, with 85% to 90% sensitivity and about 80% specificity.

TCR beta CDR3 regions were amplified from RNA transcripts. HTBI primers served in a first-round RT-PCR, which a second-round multiplex PCR followed. TCRdb redid the calling of the multiplex PCR reads with MiXCR, one entry per CDR3 protein. The sample lists hundreds of thousands of distinct CDR3 sequences, approximately 42% occurring once. The CDR3 is made up of 14 amino acids. V was clipped by 5 bases and J by 2 bases; unmatched bases: 4. Germline loops: CDR1 LNHNV, CDR2 YYDKDF (reference sequence). Presentation of ophthalmopathy in the donors involved moderate-to-severe activity, CAS ≥3, NOSPECS ≥4 and a duration under 3 months. Concerning this clonotype itself: Its specificity is not known.

The V and J genes are TRBV15 and TRBJ2-7, with 9 bases lining up with TRBD1. The source of this sequence is an adult man with Graves' ophthalmopathy. The sequencing input was peripheral blood. This CDR3 reads CATSWTGATYEQYF. The CDR3 region has the DNA TGTGCCACCAGCTGGACAGGGGCTACCTACGAGCAGTACTTC.